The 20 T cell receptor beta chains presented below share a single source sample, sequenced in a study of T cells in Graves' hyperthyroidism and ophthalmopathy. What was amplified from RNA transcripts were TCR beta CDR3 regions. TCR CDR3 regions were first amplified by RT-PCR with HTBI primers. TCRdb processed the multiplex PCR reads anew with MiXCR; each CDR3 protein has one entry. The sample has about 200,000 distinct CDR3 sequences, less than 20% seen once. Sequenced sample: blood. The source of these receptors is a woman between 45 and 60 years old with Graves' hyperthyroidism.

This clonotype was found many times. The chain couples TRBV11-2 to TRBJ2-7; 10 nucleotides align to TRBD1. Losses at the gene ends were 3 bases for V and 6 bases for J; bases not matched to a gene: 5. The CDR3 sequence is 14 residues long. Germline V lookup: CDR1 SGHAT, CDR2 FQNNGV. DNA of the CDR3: TGTGCCAGCAGCTTCGACAGGGGGCAGGGCGAGCAGTACTTC. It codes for CASSFDRGQGEQYF.

This CDR3 reads CASSFWGSEPSYEQYF. CDR3 in DNA: TGTGCCAGCAGTTTTTGGGGGAGCGAGCCTTCCTACGAGCAGTACTTC. This chain uses TRBV28 with TRBJ2-7; D is possibly TRBD1 or TRBD2 (5 bases each). The CDR3 loop spans 16 amino acids. The ends were cut back, 3 bases at V and 1 base at J, with 16 bases in the middle. Germline CDR1 MDHEN, CDR2 SYDVKM.

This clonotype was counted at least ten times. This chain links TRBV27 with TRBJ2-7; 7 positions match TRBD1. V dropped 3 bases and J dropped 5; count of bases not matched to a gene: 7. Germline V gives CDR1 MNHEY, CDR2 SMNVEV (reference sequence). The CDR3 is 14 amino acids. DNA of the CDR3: TGTGCCAGCAGTTTCCCGGGACAGTCCCACGAGCAGTACTTC. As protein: CASSFPGQSHEQYF.

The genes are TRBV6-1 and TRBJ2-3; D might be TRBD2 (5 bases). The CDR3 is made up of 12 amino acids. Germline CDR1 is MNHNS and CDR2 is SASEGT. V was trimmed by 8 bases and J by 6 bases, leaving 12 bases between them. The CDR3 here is CASGLATDTQYF. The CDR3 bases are TGTGCCAGCGGCTTAGCGACCGATACGCAGTATTTT.

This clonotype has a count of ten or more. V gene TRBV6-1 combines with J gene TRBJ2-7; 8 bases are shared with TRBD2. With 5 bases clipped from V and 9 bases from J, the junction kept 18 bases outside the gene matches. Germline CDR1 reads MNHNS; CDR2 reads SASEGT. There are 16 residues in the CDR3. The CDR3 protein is CASSPTQGLGRSGQYF. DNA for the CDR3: TGTGCCAGCAGTCCCACCCAGGGACTAGGAAGGAGCGGGCAGTACTTC.

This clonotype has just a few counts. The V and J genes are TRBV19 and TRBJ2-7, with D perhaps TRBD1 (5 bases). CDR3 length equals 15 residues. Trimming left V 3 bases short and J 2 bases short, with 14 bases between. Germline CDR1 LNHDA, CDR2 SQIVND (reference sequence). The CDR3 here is CASSISWADTYEQYF. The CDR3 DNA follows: TGTGCCAGTAGTATTTCCTGGGCGGACACCTACGAGCAGTACTTC.

This chain's CDR3 is CASSEAGLTSGNTIYF. CDR3 bases: TGTGCCAGCAGTGAAGCGGGACTGACCTCTGGAAACACCATATATTTT. The chain is built from TRBV2 and TRBJ1-3; D is possibly TRBD1 (5 bases). Germline values: CDR1 SNHLY, CDR2 FYNNEI. Trimming took 0 bases from V and 0 from J, leaving 9 bases between them. The CDR3 covers 16 residues.

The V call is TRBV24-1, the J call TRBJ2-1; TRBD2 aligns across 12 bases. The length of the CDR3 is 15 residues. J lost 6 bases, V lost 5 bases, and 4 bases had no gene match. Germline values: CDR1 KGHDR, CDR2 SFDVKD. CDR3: CATSGLAGASNEQFF. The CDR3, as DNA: TGTGCCACCAGTGGACTAGCGGGAGCCTCCAATGAGCAGTTCTTC.

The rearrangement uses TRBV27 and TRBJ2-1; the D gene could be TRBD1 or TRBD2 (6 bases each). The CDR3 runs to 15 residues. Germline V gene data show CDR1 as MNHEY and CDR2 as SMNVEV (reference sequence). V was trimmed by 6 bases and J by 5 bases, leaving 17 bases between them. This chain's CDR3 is CASRKGGSLNNEQFF. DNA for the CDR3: TGTGCCAGCAGAAAGGGGGGTAGTTTGAACAATGAGCAGTTCTTC.

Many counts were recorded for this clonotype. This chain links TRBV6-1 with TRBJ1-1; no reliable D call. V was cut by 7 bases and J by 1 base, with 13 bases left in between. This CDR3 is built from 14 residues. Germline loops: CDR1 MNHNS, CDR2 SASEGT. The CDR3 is CASTLPPGNTEAFF. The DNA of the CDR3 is TGTGCCAGCACCTTACCCCCAGGGAACACTGAAGCTTTCTTT.

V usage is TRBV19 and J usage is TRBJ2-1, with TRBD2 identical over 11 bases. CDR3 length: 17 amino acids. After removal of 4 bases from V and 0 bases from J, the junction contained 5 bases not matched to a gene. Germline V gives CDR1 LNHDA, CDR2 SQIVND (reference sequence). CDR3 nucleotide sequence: TGTGCCAGTAGTACGCGTAGCGGGAGGGCCTCCTACAATGAGCAGTTCTTC. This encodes CASSTRSGRASYNEQFF.

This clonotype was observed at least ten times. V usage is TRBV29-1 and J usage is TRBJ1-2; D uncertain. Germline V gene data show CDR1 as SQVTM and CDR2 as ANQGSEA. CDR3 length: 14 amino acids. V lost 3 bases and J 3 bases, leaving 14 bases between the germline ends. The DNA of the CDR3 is TGCAGCGTTGAGCAGGAGAGCGAAGACTATGGCTACACCTTC. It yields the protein CSVEQESEDYGYTF. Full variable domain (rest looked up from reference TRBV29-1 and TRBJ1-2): SAVISQKPSRDICQRGTSLTIQCQVDSQVTMMFWYRQQPGQSLTLIATANQGSEATYESGFVIDKFPISRPNLTFSTLTVSNMSPEDSSIYLCSVEQESEDYGYTFGSGTRLTVV.

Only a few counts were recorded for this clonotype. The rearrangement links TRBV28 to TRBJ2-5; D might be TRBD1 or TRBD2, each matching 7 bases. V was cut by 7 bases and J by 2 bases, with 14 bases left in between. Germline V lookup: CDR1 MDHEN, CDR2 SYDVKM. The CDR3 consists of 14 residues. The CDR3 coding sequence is TGTGCCAGCACCCCAGGGGGAGGGCAAGAGACCCAGTACTTC. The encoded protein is CASTPGGGQETQYF.

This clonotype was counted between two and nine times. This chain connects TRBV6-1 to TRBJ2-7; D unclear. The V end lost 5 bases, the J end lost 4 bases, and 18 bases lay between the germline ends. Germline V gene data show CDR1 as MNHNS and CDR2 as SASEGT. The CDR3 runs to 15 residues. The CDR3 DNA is TGTGCCAGCAGTTATATGGGCCTCAAACCATACGAGCAGTACTTC. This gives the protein CASSYMGLKPYEQYF.

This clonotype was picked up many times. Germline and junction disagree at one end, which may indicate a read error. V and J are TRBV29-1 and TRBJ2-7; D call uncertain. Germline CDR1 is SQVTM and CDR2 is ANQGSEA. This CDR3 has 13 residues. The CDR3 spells CSVMRSVSDEQYF. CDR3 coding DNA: TGCAGCGTTATGCGGTCAGTCTCCGACGAGCAGTACTTC.

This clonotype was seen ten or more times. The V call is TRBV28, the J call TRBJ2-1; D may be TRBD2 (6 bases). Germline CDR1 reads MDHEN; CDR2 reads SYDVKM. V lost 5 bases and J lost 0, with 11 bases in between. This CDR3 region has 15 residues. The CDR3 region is CASSAGYSSYNEQFF. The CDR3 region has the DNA TGTGCCAGCAGTGCGGGATATAGCTCCTACAATGAGCAGTTCTTC.

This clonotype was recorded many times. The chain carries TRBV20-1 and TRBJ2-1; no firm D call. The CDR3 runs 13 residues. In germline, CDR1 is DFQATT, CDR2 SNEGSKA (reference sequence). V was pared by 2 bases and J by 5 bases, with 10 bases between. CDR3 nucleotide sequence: TGCAGTGCTAGAAAAGGCATTAACAATGAGCAGTTCTTC. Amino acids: CSARKGINNEQFF.

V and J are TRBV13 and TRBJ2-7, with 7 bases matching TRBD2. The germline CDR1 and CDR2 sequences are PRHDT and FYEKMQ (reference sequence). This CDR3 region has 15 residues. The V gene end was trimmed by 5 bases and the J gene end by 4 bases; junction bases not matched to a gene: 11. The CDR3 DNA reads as TGTGCCAGCAGCCAACGGGGGGTCTCTCTTTACGAGCAGTACTTC. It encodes CASSQRGVSLYEQYF.

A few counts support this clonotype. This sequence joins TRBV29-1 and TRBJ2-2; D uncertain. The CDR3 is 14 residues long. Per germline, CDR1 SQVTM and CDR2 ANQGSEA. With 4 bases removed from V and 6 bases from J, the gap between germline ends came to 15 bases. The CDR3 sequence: CSVGTLTRAGELFF. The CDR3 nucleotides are TGCAGCGTTGGGACCCTTACACGGGCCGGGGAGCTGTTTTTT.

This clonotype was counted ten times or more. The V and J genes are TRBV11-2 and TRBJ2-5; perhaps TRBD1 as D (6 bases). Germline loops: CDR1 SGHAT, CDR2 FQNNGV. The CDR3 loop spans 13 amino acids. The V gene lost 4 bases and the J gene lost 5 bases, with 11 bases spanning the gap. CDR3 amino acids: CASSSGTFETQYF. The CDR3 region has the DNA TGTGCCAGCAGCTCGGGGACATTTGAGACCCAGTACTTC.